This TCR beta chain was found in a study of OX40 agonist ivuxolimab in advanced cancers. Study in general: Each dose-escalation patient presented with hepatocellular carcinoma, melanoma, renal cell or head and neck cancer. General observations from the study: Expanded peripheral T cell antigen specificity was not determined.

Details on this clone: What it recognizes is unknown.

Autoimmune disease history or systemic immunosuppression barred patients. Clones were sequenced by immunoSEQ multiplex PCR, and TCRdb holds only the in-frame ones, with some missing. The table records 77,000 or so clones, roughly 78% of them present only once. Germline V gene lookup returns CDR1 SGHTA and CDR2 FQGNSA. With 5 bases removed from V and 1 base from J, the gap between germline ends came to 11 bases. CDR3 length: 14 amino acids. The chain carries TRBV7-2 and TRBJ1-1; D gene ambiguous. The sequences come from CD4+ or CD8+ T cells sorted from blood, collected in a trial of the OX40 agonist ivuxolimab. The sequence derives from an adult with an advanced solid tumor such as melanoma, head and neck, liver or kidney cancer. The chain's CDR3 is CASSPRPGNTEAFF. In DNA form, the CDR3 reads TGTGCCAGCAGCCCACGGCCGGGGAACACTGAAGCTTTCTTT. The full variable domain, in which reference TRBV7-2 and TRBJ1-1 provide the parts outside the CDR3, is GAGVSQSPSNKVTEKGKDVELRCDPISGHTALYWYRQSLGQGLEFLIYFQGNSAPDKSGLPSDRFSAERTGGSVSTLTIQRTQQEDSAVYLCASSPRPGNTEAFFGQGTRLTVV.